The 8 T cell receptor beta chains reported below all come from one sample, sequenced in a study of cytomegalovirus exposure and HLA in healthy donors (dated by TCRdb to 2016 to 2017). Receptors were amplified or captured by the immunoSEQ multiplex PCR assay. TCRdb's version of the immuneACCESS table is confined to in-frame rearrangements and falls short of the full clone set. An unresolved V gene accounts for under half of the shortfall where checked; the remainder is of unknown origin. The sample table holds 230,000 or so clones, of which around 90% were seen once. The ten largest clones capture approximately 2.9% of the sample. The sequencing sample was made of PBMCs. All receptors derive from a woman younger than 30 in good health and CMV-seronegative.

V gene TRBV10-3 combines with J gene TRBJ1-5; D may be TRBD1 (5 bases). V lost 8 bases, J lost 5 bases, and 13 bases lay in between. This CDR3 region has 13 residues. Germline loops: CDR1 ENHRY, CDR2 SYGVKD. The CDR3, as DNA: TGTGCCATCCAGGACAATTTTGATCAGCCCCAGCATTTT. Residues: CAIQDNFDQPQHF.

The gene calls are TRBV30 and TRBJ1-1, with D possibly matching TRBD1 (5 bases). The CDR3 runs to 15 residues. Germline CDR1 and CDR2: GTSNPN and SVGIG (reference sequence). Deletions cut 5 bases from V and 2 bases from J, with 18 bases between. In DNA form, the CDR3 reads TGTGCCTGGGACGGGTGGGGGGGGACTAACACTGAAGCTTTCTTT. This encodes CAWDGWGGTNTEAFF.

CDR3 in DNA: TGTGCCATCAGACAGACAGAATCTGGAAACACCATATATTTT. It codes for CAIRQTESGNTIYF. The V call is TRBV10-3, the J call TRBJ1-3; weak D call: TRBD1 (5 bases). There are 14 residues in the CDR3. Trimming shortened V by 6 bases and J by 1 base, and 10 bases separated the two germline ends. Germline V gene sequence: CDR1 ENHRY, CDR2 SYGVKD.

The count of this clone is one. The V and J genes are TRBV27 and TRBJ2-1; D ambiguous. V lost 2 bases, J lost 8 bases, and 13 bases lay in between. Per germline, CDR1 MNHEY and CDR2 SMNVEV (reference sequence). The CDR3 consists of 14 residues. This CDR3 is CASSLKVWSDEQFF. As DNA, the CDR3 is TGTGCCAGCAGTTTAAAGGTTTGGAGCGATGAGCAGTTCTTC.

As regards this clone: The same CDR3 arises from other DNA sequences in this sample as well. The CDR3 reads CSVDGGLQETQYF. The DNA for the CDR3 is TGCAGCGTTGACGGGGGGCTTCAAGAGACCCAGTACTTC. The rearrangement joins TRBV29-1 to TRBJ2-5; TRBD2 is a possible D gene (7 bases). Trimming stripped 3 bases from V and 2 bases from J, with 10 bases between. Per the germline V gene, CDR1 is SQVTM and CDR2 is ANQGSEA. The CDR3 is 13 amino acids.

The chain couples TRBV4-2 to TRBJ2-1, with 14 bases matching TRBD2. The trim removed 0 bases at V and 8 bases at J, leaving 6 bases unmatched. The CDR3 length is 17 residues. CDR1 is LGHNA, CDR2 YNFKEQ, per germline. CDR3 sequence (DNA): TGTGCCAGCAGCCAAGACCCGACTAGCGGGAGGGTGTATGAGCAGTTCTTC. Translating it yields CASSQDPTSGRVYEQFF.

This clone has more than one count but fewer than ten. This rearrangement joins TRBV2 to TRBJ1-3; D uncertain. The CDR3 is 15 amino acids. V dropped 3 bases and J dropped 0 bases, with 9 bases sitting between them. Germline V gene data show CDR1 as SNHLY and CDR2 as FYNNEI. The CDR3: CASSDRLFSGNTIYF. For the CDR3, the DNA is TGTGCCAGCAGTGATAGATTATTCTCTGGAAACACCATATATTTT.

CDR3 bases: TGTGCCAGCAGCCGAAGGAGGGACTCTCGCACAGATACGCAGTATTTT. It translates to CASSRRRDSRTDTQYF. This sequence joins TRBV7-8 and TRBJ2-3, with D possibly matching TRBD2 (6 bases). The CDR3 contains 16 residues. V was cut by 5 bases and J by 1 base, with 16 bases left in between. The germline gives CDR1 SGHVS, CDR2 FQNEAQ.